The 26 T cell receptor beta chains below all came from one sample that was sequenced in a study of blood T cells in healthy people across ages. A second PCR, run for about 6 to 11 cycles, used a sample-barcoded 5' primer plus a J-beta primer mix. TCRdb processed the 5' RACE reads anew with MiXCR; each CDR3 protein has one entry. The sample yields approximately 400,000 distinct CDR3 sequences, about half seen once. Sequencing was performed on blood. All receptors come from a man in his 60s in good health.

The chain recombines TRBV5-8 with TRBJ1-2; the match to TRBD1 covers 9 bases. Looked up from germline, CDR1 is SGHTS and CDR2 is YDEGEE. This CDR3 is 15 amino acids long. The ends lost 5 bases at V and 4 bases at J; junction bases unmatched: 9. Here the CDR3 DNA reads TGTGCCAGCAGAAGGACAGGGGATGATAGCTATGGCTACACCTTC. This translates into CASRRTGDDSYGYTF.

This rearrangement joins TRBV7-2 to TRBJ2-1; D is undetermined. This CDR3 region has 15 residues. Germline CDR1 is SGHTA and CDR2 is FQGNSA. V lost 1 base to trimming and J lost 2 bases, with 9 bases between them. In DNA, the CDR3 is TGTGCCAGCAGCTTAGACGCAGGACCCTACAATGAGCAGTTCTTC. Translated: CASSLDAGPYNEQFF.

This clonotype has only a few counts. The rearrangement joins TRBV24-1 to TRBJ2-1, with 8 bases identical to TRBD1. The CDR3 runs 15 residues. Trimming cost V 3 bases and J 7 bases; bases outside gene matches: 7. Germline V lookup: CDR1 KGHDR, CDR2 SFDVKD. The CDR3 DNA is TGTGCCACCAGTGATAGGACAGGGAAAATTAATGAGCAGTTCTTC. As protein: CATSDRTGKINEQFF.

The chain is built from TRBV12-3 or TRBV12-4 and TRBJ1-1; 8 nucleotides line up with TRBD1. The CDR3 sequence is 13 residues long. The junction had 3 bases not matched to a gene; V was cut back by 5 bases and J by 4 bases. This chain's CDR3 is CASSQGASTEAFF. The CDR3 region has the DNA TGTGCCAGCAGTCAGGGGGCGAGCACTGAAGCTTTCTTT.

This clonotype appeared a few times. This sequence joins TRBV29-1 and TRBJ1-1; D remains ambiguous. Germline assignment: CDR1 SQVTM and CDR2 ANQGSEA. With 6 bases removed from V and 3 bases from J, the gap between germline ends came to 8 bases. CDR3 size: 11 residues. Written as DNA, the CDR3 is TGCAGCGTCGCCAGAGACACTGAAGCTTTCTTT. Protein product: CSVARDTEAFF. The full variable domain, its missing parts supplied by reference TRBV29-1 and TRBJ1-1, is SAVISQKPSRDICQRGTSLTIQCQVDSQVTMMFWYRQQPGQSLTLIATANQGSEATYESGFVIDKFPISRPNLTFSTLTVSNMSPEDSSIYLCSVARDTEAFFGQGTRLTVV.

This chain joins TRBV6-2 or TRBV6-3 and TRBJ2-4; D possibly matches TRBD1 or TRBD2 (5 bases each). The last part of the DNA fits TRBJ2-7 better; the J call may be wrong. CDR3 size: 12 residues. Germline assignment: CDR1 MNHEY and CDR2 SVGEGT. The CDR3 reads CAGTRDGGEQYF. DNA for the CDR3: TGTGCCGGCACCAGGGACGGAGGCGAGCAGTACTTC.

The J gene is TRBJ2-1, the V gene TRBV30, with 8 bases matching TRBD2. CDR1 and CDR2 (germline): GTSNPN, SVGIG (reference sequence). V lost 5 bases, J lost 4 bases, and 7 bases stayed unmatched. The CDR3 spans 14 residues. The CDR3 protein is CAWGSGEEYNEQFF. As DNA, the CDR3 is TGTGCCTGGGGTAGCGGGGAAGAGTACAATGAGCAGTTCTTC.

The chain employs TRBV4-3 and TRBJ2-7, with D possibly being TRBD1 (6 bases). The tail of the sequence fits TRBJ2-5 better, so the J call may be wrong. From germline, CDR1 is LGHNA and CDR2 YSLEER. This CDR3 has 15 amino acids. CDR3 protein: CASSQETGLPQTQYF. DNA of the CDR3: TGCGCCAGCAGCCAGGAAACAGGGTTACCCCAGACCCAGTACTTC.

A word on this clonotype: A read error may account for a junction end that differs from germline. The V gene is TRBV27, the J gene TRBJ2-1; 9 bases map to TRBD1. The germline V gene has CDR1 MNHEY and CDR2 SMNVEV (reference sequence). This CDR3 contains 15 residues. The CDR3 DNA sequence: TGTGCCAGCAGTTTGGGGGACAGGGTCCGGAATGGGCAGTTCTTC. This encodes CASSLGDRVRNGQFF.

This clonotype has ten or more counts. The V and J genes are TRBV4-2 and TRBJ2-3; 8 nucleotides align to TRBD2. This CDR3 region has 14 residues. J was trimmed by 3 bases and V by 7 bases; bases with no gene match: 6. CDR1 is LGHNA, CDR2 YNFKEQ, per germline. CDR3 bases: TGTGCCAGCACGACGGGGGGGATGACAGATACGCAGTATTTT. This gives the protein CASTTGGMTDTQYF.

The gene calls are TRBV20-1 and TRBJ1-2, with TRBD1 identical over 7 bases. The trim removed 4 bases at V and 3 bases at J, leaving 8 bases unmatched. Germline V gene lookup returns CDR1 DFQATT and CDR2 SNEGSKA (reference sequence). The CDR3 is 14 residues long. DNA for the CDR3: TGCAGTGCTATGGCGGGACAGAGAGACTATGGCTACACCTTC. Protein: CSAMAGQRDYGYTF.

V usage is TRBV20-1 and J usage is TRBJ1-2, with D unresolved. The germline V and J ends were trimmed by 4 bases and 4 bases, with 7 bases remaining between them. The V gene's germline CDR1 is DFQATT and CDR2 SNEGSKA (reference sequence). The CDR3 spans 11 residues. In DNA, the CDR3 is TGCAGTGCTATACAGCCCTATGGCTACACCTTC. Protein: CSAIQPYGYTF.

The chain recombines TRBV7-9 with TRBJ2-7; 9 bases fit TRBD1. Trimming cost V 4 bases and J 4 bases; bases outside gene matches: 8. The CDR3 is 15 amino acids. Germline V gene data show CDR1 as SEHNR and CDR2 as FQNEAQ (reference sequence). CDR3 in amino acids: CASSSTGTGKYEQYF. The CDR3 DNA follows: TGTGCCAGCAGCTCCACCGGGACAGGGAAGTACGAGCAGTACTTC.

V usage is TRBV20-1 and J usage is TRBJ2-7, with 12 bases that match TRBD2. V was clipped by 4 bases and J by 9 bases; unmatched bases: 10. Germline assignment: CDR1 DFQATT and CDR2 SNEGSKA (reference sequence). The CDR3 consists of 14 residues. CDR3 loop: CSATDGLAGNRQYF. In DNA, the CDR3 is TGCAGTGCTACCGACGGACTAGCGGGAAACCGGCAGTACTTC.

The chain uses TRBV11-2 and TRBJ2-1, with TRBD2 as a possible D gene (6 bases). Germline CDR1 SGHAT, CDR2 FQNNGV. This CDR3 has 16 amino acids. Trimming stripped 4 bases from V and 6 bases from J, with 19 bases between. Here the CDR3 reads CASSSGRDSLPNEQFF. The CDR3 coding sequence is TGTGCCAGCAGCTCGGGTCGGGACTCCCTGCCCAATGAGCAGTTCTTC.

Only a few counts were recorded for this clonotype. The CDR3 loop is CASRADQNTEAFF. CDR3 nucleotide sequence: TGTGCCAGCAGGGCCGACCAGAACACTGAAGCTTTCTTT. The chain uses TRBV6-6 and TRBJ1-1, with no clear D. V lost 6 bases and J 1 base, leaving 9 bases between the germline ends. The CDR3 sequence is 13 residues long. CDR1 and CDR2 from the germline V gene are MNHNY and SVGAGI (reference sequence).

This clonotype showed up many times. The chain recombines TRBV6-1 with TRBJ2-5, with D perhaps matching TRBD1 or TRBD2 (7 bases each). The CDR3 length is 15 residues. Germline CDR1 and CDR2: MNHNS and SASEGT. The V gene lost 5 bases and the J gene lost 4 bases, with 17 bases spanning the gap. In DNA form, the CDR3 reads TGTGCCAGCAGTACCCGACAGGGCGGGGGAGAGACCCAGTACTTC. It codes for CASSTRQGGGETQYF.

The V gene is TRBV7-3, the J gene TRBJ2-6; D gene ambiguous. The CDR3 has 14 residues. Germline assignment: CDR1 SGHTA and CDR2 FQGTGA. V lost 3 bases and J 0 bases, leaving 3 bases between the germline ends. CDR3 DNA: TGTGCCAGCAGCTTTGACTCTGGGGCCAACGTCCTGACTTTC. Translation: CASSFDSGANVLTF.

This chain uses TRBV29-1 with TRBJ1-1; 9 bases line up with TRBD1. V lost 2 bases to trimming and J lost 1 base; unmatched junction nucleotides: 5. The CDR3 runs to 15 residues. Per the germline V gene, CDR1 is SQVTM and CDR2 is ANQGSEA. This CDR3 reads CSVERGTGWNTEAFF. CDR3 DNA: TGCAGCGTTGAAAGGGGGACAGGGTGGAACACTGAAGCTTTCTTT. Supplemented by reference TRBV29-1 and TRBJ1-1, the full variable domain reads SAVISQKPSRDICQRGTSLTIQCQVDSQVTMMFWYRQQPGQSLTLIATANQGSEATYESGFVIDKFPISRPNLTFSTLTVSNMSPEDSSIYLCSVERGTGWNTEAFFGQGTRLTVV.

The chain combines TRBV6-1 with TRBJ2-7; the match to TRBD1 covers 10 bases. The DNA end is a closer match to TRBJ2-5, so the J assignment may be wrong. In germline, CDR1 is MNHNS, CDR2 SASEGT. The CDR3 totals 15 residues. CDR3 bases: TGTGCCAGCAGCCCCCGGGACAGGGGCACAGAGACCCAGTACTTC. Translation: CASSPRDRGTETQYF.

This clonotype was counted at least ten times. The chain links TRBV6-2 or TRBV6-3 to TRBJ2-5; D tentatively reads TRBD1 or TRBD2 (6 bases each). This CDR3 is 14 amino acids long. V dropped 6 bases and J dropped 6 bases, with 17 bases sitting between them. Germline-derived CDR1 and CDR2 are MNHEY and SVGEGT. CDR3 in amino acids: CASRALGGPKTQYF. The CDR3 DNA sequence: TGTGCCAGCAGAGCCTTAGGGGGGCCAAAGACCCAGTACTTC.

This clonotype appeared a few times. The chain is built from TRBV27 and TRBJ2-3; the D gene is possibly TRBD1 (5 bases). This CDR3 has 16 amino acids. The germline CDR1 and CDR2 sequences are MNHEY and SMNVEV (reference sequence). V was shortened by 2 bases and J by 2 bases, with 14 bases between the two germline ends. CDR3 in amino acids: CASSLARADFTDTQYF. DNA for the CDR3: TGTGCCAGCAGTTTAGCCAGGGCGGATTTCACAGATACGCAGTATTTT.

This clonotype is a singleton in its sample. The chain employs TRBV29-1 and TRBJ2-1, with TRBD2 identical over 9 bases. Germline lookup yields CDR1 SQVTM and CDR2 ANQGSEA. V was pared by 4 bases and J by 8 bases, with 12 bases of the junction left unmatched. The CDR3 has 15 amino acids. The CDR3 region is CSVAKGTSRTDEQFF. The CDR3 DNA is TGCAGCGTTGCAAAAGGGACTAGCAGGACGGATGAGCAGTTCTTC.

This clonotype has just a few counts. This rearrangement joins TRBV30 to TRBJ2-7; 9 bases match TRBD1. This CDR3 has 14 residues. Losses at the gene ends were 5 bases for V and 3 bases for J; bases not matched to a gene: 8. CDR1 and CDR2 (germline): GTSNPN, SVGIG (reference sequence). The CDR3 DNA is TGTGCCTGGGGCGGACAGGGGCGCCTCTACGAGCAGTACTTC. This gives the protein CAWGGQGRLYEQYF.

The chain joins TRBV2 to TRBJ2-1, with D possibly being TRBD1 or TRBD2 (5 bases each). This CDR3 spans 14 amino acids. Germline CDR1 SNHLY, CDR2 FYNNEI. Trimming pared 1 base from V and 8 bases from J, leaving 12 bases between. The CDR3 region has the DNA TGTGCCAGCAGTGAAGTAGGGGTGGGGGATGAGCAGTTCTTC. It encodes CASSEVGVGDEQFF.

This clonotype was recorded at least ten times. This sequence joins TRBV29-1 and TRBJ2-1; possibly TRBD1 or TRBD2 for D (6 bases each). This CDR3 spans 14 amino acids. The V gene's germline CDR1 is SQVTM and CDR2 ANQGSEA. V shed 4 bases and J shed 2 bases, with 12 bases lying between them. Here the CDR3 reads CSVATGAAYNEQFF. As DNA, the CDR3 is TGCAGCGTTGCAACGGGGGCCGCCTACAATGAGCAGTTCTTC.